This TCR beta chain was captured by sequencing in a study of patients and donors after allogeneic stem cell transplantation. TCRdb fed the RT-PCR reads into MiXCR, producing one record per CDR3 protein. This table has about a million distinct CDR3 sequences, 18% appearing once. V was pared by 6 bases and J by 4 bases, with 12 bases between. Germline V gene lookup returns CDR1 MNHNS and CDR2 SASEGT. The CDR3 consists of 14 residues. The chain uses TRBV6-1 and TRBJ1-4; a weak D match, TRBD1 (6 bases). The material sequenced was blood, either unsorted or a sorted T cell fraction (not recorded which). The receptor comes from a human donor who was either an allogeneic HSCT recipient or a stem cell or donor lymphocyte infusion donor (not recorded which). It is not recorded whose cells these are; they may come from a transplant donor. The CDR3 is CASRRQDVNEKLFF. DNA for the CDR3: TGTGCCAGCAGGAGACAGGACGTTAATGAAAAACTGTTTTTT.